This TCR beta chain was sequenced during a study of cytomegalovirus exposure and HLA in healthy donors (dated by TCRdb to 2016 to 2017). Regarding the complete study: An earlier analysis of more than 550 of the donors reported 276 Gb of sequence data and 100 million to 120 million unique TCR beta sequences obtained from about 179 million T cells. A later genetic analysis took genome-wide SNP genotypes for about 55% of the 666 donors and used that subset as a discovery cohort. Around 330 gigabases of sequencing data and tens of millions of unique TCR sequences made up an early release that covered approximately 700 HLA-typed donors. An earlier analysis of some 500 of the donors applied high-throughput TCR beta sequencing to assess whether each TCR beta V gene segment acted as functional or pseudogenic. The study used immunosequencing to profile the T cell repertoires of hundreds of subjects and linked those repertoires to cytomegalovirus serostatus. In the later analysis, no new phenotypic data were used to find candidate immune exposures; instead, reliance was placed on TCR beta sequences and their occurrence across donors. Because of strong linkage in the cohort, five DR-DQ haplotypes were treated as single units for association and clustering. Donor age, sex, ethnicity and CMV serostatus were collected together with the repertoire data. To predict cytomegalovirus infection status, the study brought together high-throughput TCR immunosequencing, statistical association of individual TCRs with disease status, and machine learning. In a later analysis, previously published TCR beta repertoires from 666 donors were re-analyzed and high-resolution HLA genotyping was added so that TCR occurrence patterns could be studied. On average, approximately 250,000 unique TCR beta nucleotide sequences were sequenced per donor among 398 genotyped donors of the cohort, with about 19% of those sequences being non-productive. Every discovery cohort repertoire had been produced on one sequencing platform. HLA typing covered class I and class II loci at four-digit resolution. The aim of the study was to test whether cataloging public T cell receptors could identify signatures of past pathogen exposure. In addition to the first cohort of 666 subjects, a separate validation cohort of approximately 130 different subjects was used. Of the approximately 400 genotyped donors, 70% to 90% were placed in the genetic ancestry cluster associated with self-reported Caucasian donors. Typing coverage differed by locus: A, B, C, DRB1 and DQB1 were typed in roughly 620-640 donors, DQA1 in 522, DPA1 in around 580, and DPB1 in roughly 450.

Receptors were amplified or captured by the immunoSEQ multiplex PCR assay. For the multiplex PCR, a mixture combining 60 forward primers for TCR Vbeta segments and 13 reverse primers for TCR Jbeta segments was used. A multiplex PCR assay on genomic DNA amplified the CDR3 region of rearranged TCR beta genes. The amplified TCR beta libraries were sequenced on the Illumina HiSeq System as 87-base-pair reads. As for how the authors treated the data: In a later analysis, tens of millions of unique TCR beta chains were counted across the approximately 670 repertoires, and about 9.9 million of these chains were shared by at least two donors. A nearest-neighbor algorithm error-corrected the raw reads and collapsed the reads into unique sequences, merging closely related sequences to remove PCR and sequencing errors. Alignment of CDR3 sequences to IMGT reference sequences was used to assign V, D and J gene segments. For a sequence to be retained, at least a six-nucleotide match to both a V gene segment and a J gene segment was required. A rearrangement counted as productive if the CDR3 had no stop codons and remained in frame with V and J, and every other rearrangement counted as non-productive. Following IMGT convention, CDR3 was defined as the stretch from the second conserved V-encoded cysteine up to the conserved J-encoded phenylalanine. In an earlier analysis of around 570 of the donors, sequences lacking an unambiguous match to a single V gene segment were excluded. In an earlier analysis of 500 to 750 of the donors, V segments were called functional above 56.7% productive rearrangements and were called segregating when the between-donor standard deviation exceeded 5%. A statistical classification framework was built for diagnosing cytomegalovirus status from the catalog of TCR beta chain sequences. V and J gene assignment, in a later analysis, came from comparing TCR nucleotide sequences with IMGT/GENE-DB human TR gene sequences. Using the TCRdist pipeline, a later analysis assigned CDR3 sequences along with most-parsimonious VDJ recombination scenarios. In a later analysis, every TCR beta chain was defined by the combination of its CDR3 amino acid sequence and its V-gene family, and reads without a unique V-gene family were dropped. As a way to deal with suspected cross-contamination and a sequencing artifact, a later analysis dropped approximately 590 nucleotide sequences that were highly shared and had low generation probability. In a later analysis, a clonal expansion index was calculated for each public chain from normalized within-repertoire ranks of inferred template counts. Generation probabilities in a later analysis came from a VDJ recombination model fitted to out-of-frame rearrangements, and those results were checked against IGoR. Hypergeometric tests were used in a later analysis to score TCR-TCR, TCR-HLA and TCR-CMV co-occurrence, with a repertoire-size bias correction applied to the TCR pairs. In a later analysis, false discovery rates were estimated by permuting HLA or CMV assignments 20 times. In a later analysis, co-occurring TCRs were grouped with DBSCAN, and TCRdist sequence similarity was added when clustering was performed within HLA-allele-positive subsets. Repertoires with fewer than 30,000 or more than 120,000 public chains, plus five repertoires with anomalous nucleotide sharing, were excluded from co-occurrence clustering. This is the immuneACCESS table as TCRdb keeps it, with only in-frame sequences that have V and J called. A part of the clones is gone; compared with another copy, unresolved V genes explain less than half, and the rest is unexplained. For V, J and clone size, that table is used; D and trimming come from the DNA. The sample profile shows around 190,000 clones; 79% of them were found once. The top ten clonotypes cover less than 2% of the sample.

Overall study outcomes, separate from this receptor: Presence/absence analyses assumed roughly uniform sequencing depth across donors, an assumption that may not hold. The 87-base-pair reads could not distinguish some IMGT-functional V segments, including TRBV6-2 and TRBV6-3, so those segments were excluded. In a later analysis, HLA-associated TCR beta chains showed more clonal expansion and lower generation probabilities than non-associated chains that were equally common. A cluster of highly shared sequence variants was judged likely to represent a technical artifact of the sequencing pipeline. The study listed 164 TCR beta chains as associated with cytomegalovirus. Most TCR sequences were seen in very few donors, while some public TCRs were found in many individuals. Correlated functional status among segregating V segments might reflect linkage disequilibrium, but an unknown experimental factor could not be ruled out. An association between a missense DCLRE1C variant and V-gene and J-gene trimming of TCR beta chains was found in a later genetic analysis and replicated in an independent cohort. It was suggested by the authors that the approach could potentially be generalized to other disease states and immunological phenotypes. When HLA alleles, especially DR and DQ, strongly co-occurred, TCR associations were difficult to assign to individual alleles. The only immune exposure information available for the cohort was CMV serostatus. The classifier was reported to diagnose cytomegalovirus status with high specificity and sensitivity in both the original cohort and the validation cohort. In a later analysis, most CMV-associated TCR beta chains were found to appear HLA-restricted, with HLA associations seemingly driven largely by CMV exposure. In a later analysis, 15,000 to 20,000 TCR beta sequences were associated with specific HLA alleles at a false discovery rate of 0.05. In this cohort, only TCR beta chains were sequenced, and detectable features were limited by the absence of alpha or paired-chain data. A further reported finding was that TCR beta sequences accurately predicted the HLA-A and HLA-B alleles for most subjects in the first cohort. According to a later analysis, parvovirus B19, influenza, CMV and Epstein-Barr virus appeared linked to several top co-occurrence clusters. In vitro tests confirmed that a few of the cytomegalovirus-associated TCR beta chains recognize cytomegalovirus antigens. The earlier analysis of approximately 540 of the donors excluded about 16 rarely observed V segments, including chromosome 9 orphons, because counts were too low. Because HLA typing was unavailable for some donors at each locus, only the typed subset was used in association tests. In an earlier analysis of approximately 600 of the donors, most TCR beta V segments were observed in productive rearrangements about 87% or about 30% of the time, broadly matching IMGT annotations. A later analysis found that TCR association rates varied across HLA loci, with DRB1 alleles showing the most associated TCRs and HLA-C alleles the fewest. Compared with the roughly 670-donor mean, donors in an Asian-associated ancestry cluster had fewer N-insertions in productive TCRs, according to a later genetic analysis.

The CDR3 starts with the cysteine, ends with the phenylalanine, and has 14 residues. The kept DNA is CDR3 alone, 42 bases in frame from the first base. At the junction V is shortened by 6 bases and J by 4 bases; bases outside the gene matches: 8. For CDR1 and CDR2, the germline V gene lists SGHRS and YFSETQ. Concerning this clone: No cognate antigen has been identified for it. Per-base quality was not reported, and no clone a single base away is much larger than it.

In total, roughly 710 healthy bone marrow donors made up the cohort. At the time of sampling, all cohort members were nominally healthy, though unrecorded immune exposures were likely present. The donor was CMV seronegative and was included in the group of 352 seronegative cohort members. Each donor provided a peripheral blood sample, and peripheral blood mononuclear cells were used for TCR beta sequencing. The Qiagen DNeasy Blood Extraction Kit was used to extract genomic DNA from the blood cell samples. The sequence came from a young woman in good health and CMV-seronegative. The sequencing input was PBMCs. This receptor chain uses TRBV5-1 and TRBJ2-7; the junction holds 9 bases that match TRBD2. Here the CDR3 is given as CASNSGSIAYEQYF. The DNA sequence is given as TGCGCCAGCAATAGCGGGAGTATTGCGTACGAGCAGTACTTC.